The sequence of this T cell receptor (beta chain) was determined in a study of OX40 agonist ivuxolimab in advanced cancers. Looking at the study overall: Patients were dosed with the agonistic anti-OX40 (CD134) antibody ivuxolimab. Intravenous ivuxolimab was administered to patients every 2 weeks at 0.01 to 10 mg/kg. Broader study findings: Dose levels from 0.1 to 3.0 mg/kg saw CD4+ and CD8+ blood T cells expand clonally by week 6.

CDR1 is SGHKS and CDR2 is YYEKEE in the germline V gene (reference sequence). The germline V and J ends were trimmed by 6 bases and 8 bases, with 20 bases remaining between them. The CDR3 has 15 residues. On this clone: The antigen remains unidentified.

TCRdb's table, derived via immunoSEQ multiplex PCR, lists solely in-frame clones and lacks some. The table has 60,000 or so clones, 70% to 90% seen once. The source was CD4+ or CD8+ T cells sorted from blood, collected in a trial of the OX40 agonist ivuxolimab. The clonotype comes from an adult with an advanced solid tumor such as melanoma, head and neck, liver or kidney cancer. This chain connects TRBV5-5 to TRBJ2-2; D gene uncertain. The CDR3 region is CASNSRASSWGELFF. CDR3 in DNA: TGTGCCAGCAACTCTAGGGCCTCTTCGTGGGGGGAGCTGTTTTTT. Variable domain in full (rest from reference TRBV5-5 and TRBJ2-2): DAGVTQSPTHLIKTRGQQVTLRCSPISGHKSVSWYQQVLGQGPQFIFQYYEKEERGRGNFPDRFSARQFPNYSSELNVNALLLGDSALYLCASNSRASSWGELFFGEGSRLTVL.